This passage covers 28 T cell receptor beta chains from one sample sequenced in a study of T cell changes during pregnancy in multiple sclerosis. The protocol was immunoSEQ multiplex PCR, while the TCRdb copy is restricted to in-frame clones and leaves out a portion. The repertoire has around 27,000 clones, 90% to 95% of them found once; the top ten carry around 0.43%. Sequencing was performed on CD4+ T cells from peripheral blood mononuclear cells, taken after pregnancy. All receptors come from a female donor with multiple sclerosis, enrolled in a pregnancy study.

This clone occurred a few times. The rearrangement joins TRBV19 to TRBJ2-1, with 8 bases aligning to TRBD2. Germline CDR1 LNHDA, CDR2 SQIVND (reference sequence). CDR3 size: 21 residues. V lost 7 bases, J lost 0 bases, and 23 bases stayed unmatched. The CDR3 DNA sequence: TGTGCCAGTAACCCTGGGAGGAGGGGGGTAGCGGGATTGAGCTCCTACAATGAGCAGTTCTTC. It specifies CASNPGRRGVAGLSSYNEQFF.

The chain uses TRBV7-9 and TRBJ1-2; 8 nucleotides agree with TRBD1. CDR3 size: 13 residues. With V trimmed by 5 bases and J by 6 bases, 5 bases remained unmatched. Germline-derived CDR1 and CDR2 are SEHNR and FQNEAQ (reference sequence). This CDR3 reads CASSLSTGDGYTF. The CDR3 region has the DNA TGTGCCAGCAGCCTATCGACAGGGGATGGCTACACCTTC.

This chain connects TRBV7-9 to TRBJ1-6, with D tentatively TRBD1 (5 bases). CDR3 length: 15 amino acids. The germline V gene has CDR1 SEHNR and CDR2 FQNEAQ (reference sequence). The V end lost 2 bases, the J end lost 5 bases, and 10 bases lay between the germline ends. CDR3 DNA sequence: TGTGCCAGCAGCTTAATGGCAGGGAATAATTCACCCCTCCACTTT. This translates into CASSLMAGNNSPLHF.

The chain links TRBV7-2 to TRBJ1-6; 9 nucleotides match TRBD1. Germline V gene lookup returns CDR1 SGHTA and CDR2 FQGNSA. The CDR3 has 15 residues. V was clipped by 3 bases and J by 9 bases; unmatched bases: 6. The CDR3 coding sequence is TGTGCCAGCAGCTTCGGACAGGGGCTGATTTCACCCCTCCACTTT. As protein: CASSFGQGLISPLHF. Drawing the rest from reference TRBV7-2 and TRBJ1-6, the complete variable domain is GAGVSQSPSNKVTEKGKDVELRCDPISGHTALYWYRQSLGQGLEFLIYFQGNSAPDKSGLPSDRFSAERTGGSVSTLTIQRTQQEDSAVYLCASSFGQGLISPLHFGNGTRLTVT.

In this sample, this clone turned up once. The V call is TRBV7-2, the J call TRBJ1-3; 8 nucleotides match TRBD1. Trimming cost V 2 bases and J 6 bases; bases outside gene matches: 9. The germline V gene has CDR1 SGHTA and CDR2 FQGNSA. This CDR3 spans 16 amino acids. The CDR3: CASSLRAGGRSNTIYF. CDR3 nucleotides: TGTGCCAGCAGCTTAAGGGCAGGGGGCCGCTCAAACACCATATATTTT.

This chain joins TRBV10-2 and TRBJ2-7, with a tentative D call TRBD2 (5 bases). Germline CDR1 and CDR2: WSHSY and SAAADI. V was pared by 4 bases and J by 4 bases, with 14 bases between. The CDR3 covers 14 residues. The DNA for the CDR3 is TGCGCCAGCAGTGTGGGTCACGGCGGGTACGAGCAGTACTTC. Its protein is CASSVGHGGYEQYF.

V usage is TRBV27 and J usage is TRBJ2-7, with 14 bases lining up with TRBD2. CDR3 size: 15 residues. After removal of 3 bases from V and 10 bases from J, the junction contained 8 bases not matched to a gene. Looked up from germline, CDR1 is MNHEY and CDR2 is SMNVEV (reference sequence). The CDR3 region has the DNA TGTGCCAGCAGTTTGAATGGACTAGCGGGAGGAGAACAGTACTTC. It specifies CASSLNGLAGGEQYF.

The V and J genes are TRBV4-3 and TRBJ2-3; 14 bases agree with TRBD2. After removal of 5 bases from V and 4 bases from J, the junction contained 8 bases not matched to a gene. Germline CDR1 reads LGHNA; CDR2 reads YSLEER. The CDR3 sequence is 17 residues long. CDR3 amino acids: CASSSGTSGGMADTQYF. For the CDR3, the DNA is TGCGCCAGCAGCTCCGGGACTAGCGGGGGAATGGCAGATACGCAGTATTTT.

CDR3 in DNA: TGCGCCAGCAGCCCAGGGGCAGATACGCAGTATTTT. This sequence encodes CASSPGADTQYF. This rearrangement joins TRBV10-1 to TRBJ2-3, with D perhaps TRBD1 (6 bases). Germline CDR1 is WNHNN and CDR2 is SYGVQD (reference sequence). This CDR3 comprises 12 residues. V lost 6 bases and J lost 4, with 8 bases in between.

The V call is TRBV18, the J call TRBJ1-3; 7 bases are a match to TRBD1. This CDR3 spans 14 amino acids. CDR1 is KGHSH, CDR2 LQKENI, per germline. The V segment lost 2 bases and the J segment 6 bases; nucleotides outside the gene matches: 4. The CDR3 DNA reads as TGTGCCAGCTCACCAAACAGGGGCGCAAACACCATATATTTT. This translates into CASSPNRGANTIYF. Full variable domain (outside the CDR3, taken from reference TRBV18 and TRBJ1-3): NAGVMQNPRHLVRRRGQEARLRCSPMKGHSHVYWYRQLPEEGLKFMVYLQKENIIDESGMPKERFSAEFPKEGPSILRIQQVVRGDSAAYFCASSPNRGANTIYFGEGSWLTVV.

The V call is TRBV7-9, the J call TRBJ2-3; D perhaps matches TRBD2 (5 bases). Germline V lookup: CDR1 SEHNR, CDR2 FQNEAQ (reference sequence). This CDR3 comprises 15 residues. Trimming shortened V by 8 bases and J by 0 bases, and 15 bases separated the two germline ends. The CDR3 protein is CASSYPRGSTDTQYF. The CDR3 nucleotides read TGTGCCAGCTCCTACCCCCGGGGAAGCACAGATACGCAGTATTTT.

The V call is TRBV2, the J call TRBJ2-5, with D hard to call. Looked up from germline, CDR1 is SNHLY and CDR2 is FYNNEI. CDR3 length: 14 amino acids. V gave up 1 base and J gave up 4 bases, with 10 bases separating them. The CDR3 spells CASSEGLRRETQYF. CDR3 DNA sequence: TGTGCCAGCAGTGAAGGACTGAGAAGAGAGACCCAGTACTTC.

This chain's CDR3 is CASSLVSGFQETQYF. CDR3 coding DNA: TGTGCCAGCAGCTTGGTTAGCGGGTTCCAAGAGACCCAGTACTTC. J is TRBJ2-5 and V is TRBV5-6, with 7 bases lining up with TRBD2. The germline V gene has CDR1 SGHDT and CDR2 YYEEEE. CDR3 size: 15 residues. V lost 0 bases, J lost 1 base, and 3 bases stayed unmatched.

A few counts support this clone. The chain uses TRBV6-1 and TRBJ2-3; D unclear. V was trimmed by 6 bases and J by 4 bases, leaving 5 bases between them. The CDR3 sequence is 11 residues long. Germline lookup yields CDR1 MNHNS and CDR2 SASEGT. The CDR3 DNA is TGTGCCAGCAGCCCAGCAGATACGCAGTATTTT. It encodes CASSPADTQYF.

The CDR3 sequence: CASSYWDSSEQYF. The CDR3 coding sequence is TGTGCCAGCAGTTACTGGGACAGTTCCGAGCAGTACTTC. The chain is built from TRBV6-5 and TRBJ2-7, with 7 positions matching TRBD1. CDR1 and CDR2 from the germline V gene are MNHEY and SVGAGI. V lost 1 base and J lost 6; bases outside the gene matches: 3. The CDR3 spans 13 residues.

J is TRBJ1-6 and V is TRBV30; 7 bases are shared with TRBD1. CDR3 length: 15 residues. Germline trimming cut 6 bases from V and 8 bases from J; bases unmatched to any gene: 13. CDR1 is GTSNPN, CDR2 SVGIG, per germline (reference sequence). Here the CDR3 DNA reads TGTGCCTGCCCTGGCGCAGGACAGGAACATTCACCCCTCCACTTT. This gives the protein CACPGAGQEHSPLHF.

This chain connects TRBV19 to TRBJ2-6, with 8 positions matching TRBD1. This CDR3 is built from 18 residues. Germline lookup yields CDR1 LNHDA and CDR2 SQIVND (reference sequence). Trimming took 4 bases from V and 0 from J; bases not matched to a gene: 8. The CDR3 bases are TGTGCCAGTAGTAAACCGACAGGGGTACTCTCTGGGGCCAACGTCCTGACTTTC. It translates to CASSKPTGVLSGANVLTF. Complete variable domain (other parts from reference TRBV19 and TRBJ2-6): DGGITQSPKYLFRKEGQNVTLSCEQNLNHDAMYWYRQDPGQGLRLIYYSQIVNDFQKGDIAEGYSVSREKKESFPLTVTSAQKNPTAFYLCASSKPTGVLSGANVLTFGAGSRLTVL.

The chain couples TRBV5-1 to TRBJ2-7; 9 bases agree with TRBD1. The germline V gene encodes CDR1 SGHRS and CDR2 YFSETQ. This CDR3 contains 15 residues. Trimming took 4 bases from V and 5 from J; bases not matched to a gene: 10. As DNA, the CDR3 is TGCGCCAGCAGCCTTGGGACAGGGCCATCGGACGAGCAGTACTTC. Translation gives CASSLGTGPSDEQYF.

Here the CDR3 reads CASSLSLRQAGTGELFF. The CDR3 DNA reads as TGTGCCAGCAGCTTATCGCTCAGACAGGCAGGCACCGGGGAGCTGTTTTTT. This chain links TRBV7-2 with TRBJ2-2; a weak D match, TRBD1 (6 bases). The CDR3 covers 17 residues. From germline, CDR1 is SGHTA and CDR2 FQGNSA. With 2 bases removed from V and 4 bases from J, the gap between germline ends came to 17 bases. The full variable domain, completed using reference TRBV7-2 and TRBJ2-2, is GAGVSQSPSNKVTEKGKDVELRCDPISGHTALYWYRQSLGQGLEFLIYFQGNSAPDKSGLPSDRFSAERTGGSVSTLTIQRTQQEDSAVYLCASSLSLRQAGTGELFFGEGSRLTVL.

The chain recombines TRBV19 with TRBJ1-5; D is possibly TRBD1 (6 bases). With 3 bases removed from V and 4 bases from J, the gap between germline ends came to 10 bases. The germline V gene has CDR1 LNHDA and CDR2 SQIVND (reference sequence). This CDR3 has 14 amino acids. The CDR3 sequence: CASSMGGANQPQHF. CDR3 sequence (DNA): TGTGCCAGTAGTATGGGGGGGGCAAATCAGCCCCAGCATTTT.

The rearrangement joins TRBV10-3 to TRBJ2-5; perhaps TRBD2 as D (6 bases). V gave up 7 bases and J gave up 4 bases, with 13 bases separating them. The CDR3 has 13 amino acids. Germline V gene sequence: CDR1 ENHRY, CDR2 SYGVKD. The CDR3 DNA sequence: TGTGCCATCAAGGGCGGGGAAAGAGAGACCCAGTACTTC. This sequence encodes CAIKGGERETQYF.

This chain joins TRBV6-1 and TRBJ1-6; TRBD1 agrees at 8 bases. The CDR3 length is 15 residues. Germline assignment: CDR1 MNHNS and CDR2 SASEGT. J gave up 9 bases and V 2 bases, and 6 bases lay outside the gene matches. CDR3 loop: CASSEIGQGGSPLHF. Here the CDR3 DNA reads TGTGCCAGCAGTGAAATCGGACAGGGAGGTTCACCCCTCCACTTT.

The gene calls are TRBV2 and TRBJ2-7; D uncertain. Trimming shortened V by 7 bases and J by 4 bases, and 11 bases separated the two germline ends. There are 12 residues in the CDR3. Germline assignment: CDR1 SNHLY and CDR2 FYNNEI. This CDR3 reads CASKADLYEQYF. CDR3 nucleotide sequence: TGTGCCAGCAAGGCGGATCTATACGAGCAGTACTTC.

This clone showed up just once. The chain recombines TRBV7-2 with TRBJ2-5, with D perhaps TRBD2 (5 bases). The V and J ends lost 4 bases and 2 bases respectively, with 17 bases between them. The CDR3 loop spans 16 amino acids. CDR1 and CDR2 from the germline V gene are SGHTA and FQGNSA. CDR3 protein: CASSSLPGRKQETQYF. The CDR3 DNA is TGTGCCAGCAGCTCCCTCCCGGGAAGGAAACAAGAGACCCAGTACTTC.

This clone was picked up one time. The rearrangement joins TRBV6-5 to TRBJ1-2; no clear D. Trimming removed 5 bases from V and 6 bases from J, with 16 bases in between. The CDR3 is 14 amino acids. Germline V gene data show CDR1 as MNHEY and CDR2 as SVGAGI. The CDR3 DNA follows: TGTGCCAGCAGTCCCCCGGGGAAACCCAATGGCTACACCTTC. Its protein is CASSPPGKPNGYTF.

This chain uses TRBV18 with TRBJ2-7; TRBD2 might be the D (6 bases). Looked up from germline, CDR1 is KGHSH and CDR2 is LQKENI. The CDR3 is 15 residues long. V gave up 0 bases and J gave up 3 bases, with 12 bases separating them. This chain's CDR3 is CASSPPGGELYEQYF. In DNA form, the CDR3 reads TGTGCCAGCTCACCACCGGGGGGAGAACTCTACGAGCAGTACTTC.

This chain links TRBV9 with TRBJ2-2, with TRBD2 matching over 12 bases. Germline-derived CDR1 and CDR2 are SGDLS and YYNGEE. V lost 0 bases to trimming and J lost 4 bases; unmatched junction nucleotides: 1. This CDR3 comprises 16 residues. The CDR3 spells CASSVGLAGVTGELFF. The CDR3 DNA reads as TGTGCCAGCAGCGTAGGACTAGCGGGGGTCACCGGGGAGCTGTTTTTT.

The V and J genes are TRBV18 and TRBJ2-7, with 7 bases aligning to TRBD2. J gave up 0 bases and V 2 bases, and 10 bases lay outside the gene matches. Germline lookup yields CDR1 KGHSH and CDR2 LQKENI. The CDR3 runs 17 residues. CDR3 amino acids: CASSPGDGRLSSYEQYF. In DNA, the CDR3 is TGTGCCAGCTCACCAGGCGACGGGAGGCTTAGCTCCTACGAGCAGTACTTC.